A single sample is the source of the 32 T cell receptor beta chains below, sequenced in a study of Ad26.COV2.S vaccination and SARS-CoV-2 variants. Assay used: immunoSEQ multiplex PCR; TCRdb lists only in-frame clones, some missing. The top ten hold about 1.5% of the sample, which has roughly 700,000 clones, more than 80% seen once. Described treatment: some 20 received Ad26.COV2.S at low or high dose, single or two shots; roughly five received placebo; per-sample allocation not given. Day 63 after the first injection of vaccine or placebo was the sampling time. Sequenced here: peripheral blood, sampled in a trial of Ad26.COV2.S vaccine versus placebo. Receptors originate from a person between 18 and 59 years old who received the Ad26.COV2.S COVID-19 vaccine or a placebo.

Regarding this clone: Additional DNA sequences in this sample encode the identical CDR3. The CDR3 DNA is TGTGCCAGCAGCTTGTCGGGAAACACCGGGGAGCTGTTTTTT. Translation: CASSLSGNTGELFF. The chain couples TRBV7-2 to TRBJ2-2; D might be TRBD2 (5 bases). CDR1 is SGHTA and CDR2 is FQGNSA in the germline V gene. Trimming pared 3 bases from V and 2 bases from J, leaving 7 bases between. This CDR3 spans 14 amino acids.

The rearrangement uses TRBV9 and TRBJ2-1, with D possibly TRBD2 on 5 matching bases. Germline CDR1 SGDLS, CDR2 YYNGEE. Trimming shortened V by 4 bases and J by 4 bases, and 15 bases separated the two germline ends. The CDR3 totals 15 residues. DNA of the CDR3: TGTGCCAGCAGCCCAGGTGGGAGTCCATACAATGAGCAGTTCTTC. Amino acids: CASSPGGSPYNEQFF.

J is TRBJ2-1 and V is TRBV7-9; 11 bases are a match to TRBD2. Germline-derived CDR1 and CDR2 are SEHNR and FQNEAQ (reference sequence). V was pared by 5 bases and J by 7 bases, with 4 bases of the junction left unmatched. The CDR3 extends over 14 amino acids. The CDR3 protein is CASSTSGSGNEQFF. CDR3 DNA sequence: TGTGCCAGCAGCACTAGCGGGAGTGGGAATGAGCAGTTCTTC.

V is TRBV7-3 and J is TRBJ2-2; D unresolved. Trimming pared 2 bases from V and 0 bases from J, leaving 4 bases between. CDR1 is SGHTA and CDR2 is FQGTGA in the germline V gene. The CDR3 loop spans 14 amino acids. The CDR3, as DNA: TGTGCCAGCAGCTTAGGGTCGAACACCGGGGAGCTGTTTTTT. Translated, it gives CASSLGSNTGELFF.

The chain joins TRBV12-3 or TRBV12-4 to TRBJ1-2; the match to TRBD1 covers 8 bases. Trimming took 4 bases from V and 6 from J; bases not matched to a gene: 1. CDR3 length: 12 amino acids. Here the CDR3 reads CASSWTGNGYTF. In nucleotides, the CDR3 is TGTGCCAGCAGTTGGACAGGGAATGGCTACACCTTC.

This chain uses TRBV10-1 with TRBJ1-5, with D perhaps matching TRBD1 (6 bases). Trimming took off 7 bases at V and 1 base at J, with 17 bases between the two ends. The CDR3 spans 16 residues. CDR1 is WNHNN, CDR2 SYGVQD, per germline (reference sequence). The CDR3 here is CASNQGGDISNQPQHF. CDR3 bases: TGCGCCAGCAACCAGGGTGGGGACATAAGCAATCAGCCCCAGCATTTT.

The rearrangement links TRBV7-2 to TRBJ1-5, with 7 bases identical to TRBD1. CDR1 and CDR2 from the germline V gene are SGHTA and FQGNSA. V lost 5 bases and J lost 2; bases outside the gene matches: 6. CDR3 size: 15 residues. CDR3 nucleotides: TGTGCCAGCAGCCCACCGGGACAGCGCAATCAGCCCCAGCATTTT. Its translation: CASSPPGQRNQPQHF.

The rearrangement links TRBV5-1 to TRBJ2-5; 7 nucleotides align to TRBD1. This CDR3 comprises 14 residues. CDR1 is SGHRS and CDR2 is YFSETQ in the germline V gene. V was clipped by 0 bases and J by 3 bases; unmatched bases: 2. The CDR3 DNA is TGCGCCAGCAGCTTGGAAGGGGGCAAAGAGACCCAGTACTTC. Residues: CASSLEGGKETQYF.

This clone was detected a few times. V gene TRBV27 combines with J gene TRBJ1-1; weak D call: TRBD1 (5 bases). Per the germline V gene, CDR1 is MNHEY and CDR2 is SMNVEV (reference sequence). The V end was cut by 2 bases, the J end by 5 bases, with 12 bases between. There are 14 residues in the CDR3. CDR3 sequence reads: CASSLLGLWTEAFF. In nucleotides, the CDR3 is TGTGCCAGCAGTTTACTGGGGCTGTGGACTGAAGCTTTCTTT.

The chain links TRBV6-6 to TRBJ1-1; D not certain. Per germline, CDR1 MNHNY and CDR2 SVGAGI (reference sequence). Trimming cost V 7 bases and J 10 bases, with 16 bases left between them. The CDR3 extends over 12 amino acids. The CDR3 spells CASTFGPAGAFF. The CDR3 DNA is TGTGCCAGCACCTTCGGACCGGCCGGAGCTTTCTTT.

The chain joins TRBV10-3 to TRBJ2-6; D gene unclear. The CDR3 sequence is 14 residues long. Germline CDR1 is ENHRY and CDR2 is SYGVKD. V was pared by 4 bases and J by 1 base, with 5 bases between. The CDR3 bases are TGTGCCATCAGTGCAGGATCTGGGGCCAACGTCCTGACTTTC. This translates into CAISAGSGANVLTF.

The genes are TRBV7-9 and TRBJ2-1; a weak D match, TRBD2 (5 bases). The CDR3 length is 11 residues. CDR1 is SEHNR and CDR2 is FQNEAQ in the germline V gene (reference sequence). V lost 8 bases to trimming and J lost 8 bases, with 10 bases between them. The CDR3 loop is CASGSGYEQFF. DNA for the CDR3: TGTGCCAGCGGAAGCGGCTATGAGCAGTTCTTC.

The chain recombines TRBV2 with TRBJ2-2, with a tentative D call TRBD1 (6 bases). The CDR3 loop spans 13 amino acids. CDR1 and CDR2 from the germline V gene are SNHLY and FYNNEI. V was trimmed by 9 bases and J by 5 bases, leaving 13 bases between them. This chain's CDR3 is CASSYRVTGELFF. The DNA of the CDR3 is TGTGCCAGTTCATACAGGGTGACCGGGGAGCTGTTTTTT.

The J gene is TRBJ2-7, the V gene TRBV19; 12 bases agree with TRBD1. V was clipped by 1 base and J by 5 bases; unmatched bases: 6. The CDR3 is made up of 16 amino acids. The germline V gene has CDR1 LNHDA and CDR2 SQIVND (reference sequence). The CDR3 here is CASSIGWGTGGDEQYF. The CDR3 DNA sequence: TGTGCCAGTAGTATAGGCTGGGGGACAGGGGGCGACGAGCAGTACTTC.

The genes are TRBV18 and TRBJ1-4; D is unclear. Germline values: CDR1 KGHSH, CDR2 LQKENI. The V gene lost 4 bases and the J gene lost 7 bases, with 10 bases spanning the gap. The CDR3 is 13 amino acids. CDR3 sequence reads: CASSRSNIEKLFF. In DNA, the CDR3 is TGTGCCAGCTCACGTTCAAATATTGAAAAACTGTTTTTT. Complete variable domain (other parts from reference TRBV18 and TRBJ1-4): NAGVMQNPRHLVRRRGQEARLRCSPMKGHSHVYWYRQLPEEGLKFMVYLQKENIIDESGMPKERFSAEFPKEGPSILRIQQVVRGDSAAYFCASSRSNIEKLFFGSGTQLSVL.

This rearrangement joins TRBV9 to TRBJ1-2; D uncertain. This CDR3 is 14 amino acids long. Germline V lookup: CDR1 SGDLS, CDR2 YYNGEE. Trimming removed 1 base at V and 2 bases at J, with 9 bases between. In nucleotides, the CDR3 is TGTGCCAGCAGCGTAATAACGGGAAACTATGGCTACACCTTC. Its protein product is CASSVITGNYGYTF.

Regarding this clone: This sample includes further DNA sequences coding for the same CDR3. The rearrangement links TRBV6-5 to TRBJ1-2; unclear D gene. The germline gives CDR1 MNHEY, CDR2 SVGAGI. The ends were cut back, 0 bases at V and 4 bases at J, with 9 bases in the middle. CDR3 length equals 14 residues. Here the CDR3 reads CASSYSDRLYGYTF. In DNA form, the CDR3 reads TGTGCCAGCAGTTACTCCGACCGCCTCTATGGCTACACCTTC.

The chain couples TRBV7-9 to TRBJ1-1; 8 nucleotides line up with TRBD1. CDR3 length: 13 amino acids. Trimming at V came to 5 bases and at J to 4 bases, leaving 3 bases not matched to a gene. CDR1 is SEHNR and CDR2 is FQNEAQ in the germline V gene (reference sequence). In DNA form, the CDR3 reads TGTGCCAGCAGCCGGGACAGGCGCACTGAAGCTTTCTTT. Amino acids: CASSRDRRTEAFF.

The genes are TRBV6-5 and TRBJ2-7, with a possible D match to TRBD1 (6 bases). The V end was cut by 7 bases, the J end by 2 bases, with 18 bases between. Germline assignment: CDR1 MNHEY and CDR2 SVGAGI. The CDR3 is made up of 15 amino acids. CDR3 residues: CASTGPGHPPYEQYF. The CDR3 DNA reads TGTGCCAGCACGGGGCCGGGACATCCGCCCTACGAGCAGTACTTC.

The rearrangement uses TRBV30 and TRBJ2-3, with D unresolved. The V end was cut by 5 bases, the J end by 2 bases, with 8 bases between. This CDR3 has 12 amino acids. Germline lookup yields CDR1 GTSNPN and CDR2 SVGIG (reference sequence). The CDR3 DNA is TGTGCCTGGGTGATTAACACAGATACGCAGTATTTT. This codes for CAWVINTDTQYF.

The V gene is TRBV30, the J gene TRBJ1-5; D unclear. The CDR3 extends over 15 amino acids. The germline CDR1 and CDR2 sequences are GTSNPN and SVGIG (reference sequence). V lost 2 bases, J lost 0 bases, and 11 bases lay in between. CDR3 nucleotide sequence: TGTGCCTGGAGTCGAACGGGATATAGCAATCAGCCCCAGCATTTT. This codes for CAWSRTGYSNQPQHF.

The rearrangement joins TRBV2 to TRBJ2-7; 9 nucleotides align to TRBD2. J gave up 6 bases and V 5 bases, and 5 bases lay outside the gene matches. The germline V gene has CDR1 SNHLY and CDR2 FYNNEI. This CDR3 contains 13 residues. CDR3 sequence (DNA): TGTGCCAGCAGTCCGGGACTAGCTAGCGAGCAGTACTTC. The encoded protein is CASSPGLASEQYF. Filled out from reference TRBV2 and TRBJ2-7, the complete variable domain reads EPEVTQTPSHQVTQMGQEVILRCVPISNHLYFYWYRQILGQKVEFLVSFYNNEISEKSEIFDDQFSVERPDGSNFTLKIRSTKLEDSAMYFCASSPGLASEQYFGPGTRLTVT.

The V and J genes are TRBV10-3 and TRBJ2-1; no firm D call. In germline, CDR1 is ENHRY, CDR2 SYGVKD. This CDR3 region has 11 residues. V was trimmed by 10 bases and J by 8 bases, leaving 12 bases between them. CDR3 amino acids: CATADSDEQFF. The CDR3 region has the DNA TGTGCCACGGCCGACTCCGATGAGCAGTTCTTC.

As for this clone: The sample has other DNA sequences that encode this CDR3 too. The rearrangement links TRBV6-5 to TRBJ1-1; the D is unclear. The CDR3 is made up of 13 amino acids. Germline loops: CDR1 MNHEY, CDR2 SVGAGI. Trimming stripped 4 bases from V and 1 base from J, with 7 bases between. CDR3 nucleotide sequence: TGTGCCAGCAGTTGGACGGCGAACACTGAAGCTTTCTTT. Residues: CASSWTANTEAFF.

The V gene is TRBV5-3, the J gene TRBJ1-1; TRBD1 is a possible D gene (5 bases). TRBV5-3 is recorded as an ORF, its role being uncertain. The V gene lost 8 bases and the J gene lost 6 bases, with 26 bases spanning the gap. The CDR3 has 16 residues. Here the CDR3 reads CARPYRTAGDFAEAFF. CDR3 nucleotide sequence: TGTGCCAGGCCGTACAGGACCGCCGGAGATTTCGCTGAAGCTTTCTTT.

This rearrangement joins TRBV28 to TRBJ2-7; 7 bases are shared with TRBD1. Germline trimming cut 5 bases from V and 4 bases from J; bases unmatched to any gene: 8. The CDR3 extends over 14 amino acids. CDR1 is MDHEN, CDR2 SYDVKM, per germline. The CDR3 region has the DNA TGTGCCAGCAGTGTCCCGGGACAGCTTTACGAGCAGTACTTC. As protein: CASSVPGQLYEQYF.

The V gene is TRBV7-2, the J gene TRBJ2-3, with no clear D. The germline V and J ends were trimmed by 3 bases and 5 bases, with 6 bases remaining between them. The length of the CDR3 is 12 residues. Germline V gene sequence: CDR1 SGHTA, CDR2 FQGNSA. The CDR3 sequence is CASSFSRDTQYF. The CDR3 nucleotides read TGTGCCAGCAGCTTTAGTCGAGATACGCAGTATTTT. Together with reference TRBV7-2 and TRBJ2-3, the CDR3 gives the full variable domain: GAGVSQSPSNKVTEKGKDVELRCDPISGHTALYWYRQSLGQGLEFLIYFQGNSAPDKSGLPSDRFSAERTGGSVSTLTIQRTQQEDSAVYLCASSFSRDTQYFGPGTRLTVL.

V and J are TRBV6-6 and TRBJ1-1; D is possibly TRBD1 (5 bases). V gave up 3 bases and J gave up 2 bases, with 16 bases separating them. Germline CDR1 is MNHNY and CDR2 is SVGAGI (reference sequence). The CDR3 consists of 16 residues. CDR3 coding DNA: TGTGCCAGCAGTTATTCCTCGGGACGGAAAAACACTGAAGCTTTCTTT. It specifies CASSYSSGRKNTEAFF.

The sample holds one count of this clone. The chain carries TRBV11-2 and TRBJ2-4; D gene unclear. The CDR3 spans 14 residues. V was cut by 9 bases and J by 0 bases, with 12 bases left in between. Germline V CDR1 and CDR2: SGHAT, FQNNGV. The CDR3 DNA reads as TGTGCCAGTAGCCAAGAGCTAGCCAAAAACATTCAGTACTTC. Its translation: CASSQELAKNIQYF.

The gene calls are TRBV20-1 and TRBJ2-7; 11 nucleotides agree with TRBD2. Germline trimming cut 3 bases from V and 6 bases from J; bases unmatched to any gene: 7. The germline V gene encodes CDR1 DFQATT and CDR2 SNEGSKA (reference sequence). This CDR3 contains 14 residues. In DNA, the CDR3 is TGCAGTGCTAGTCCAGGCCTAGCGGGAGGCGAGCAGTACTTC. Translated, it gives CSASPGLAGGEQYF.

The chain joins TRBV19 to TRBJ2-2, with a weak D call TRBD2 (5 bases). Germline V CDR1 and CDR2: LNHDA, SQIVND (reference sequence). This CDR3 region has 14 residues. Trimming removed 7 bases at V and 2 bases at J, with 11 bases between. The CDR3 nucleotides are TGTGCCAGTACCACGGGGTATAACACCGGGGAGCTGTTTTTT. Encoded protein: CASTTGYNTGELFF. Full variable domain (remainder filled in from reference TRBV19 and TRBJ2-2): DGGITQSPKYLFRKEGQNVTLSCEQNLNHDAMYWYRQDPGQGLRLIYYSQIVNDFQKGDIAEGYSVSREKKESFPLTVTSAQKNPTAFYLCASTTGYNTGELFFGEGSRLTVL.

This clone showed up just once. The chain links TRBV5-1 to TRBJ1-3; D gene uncertain. Trimming took 5 bases from V and 0 from J, leaving 12 bases between them. The CDR3 length is 15 residues. The germline CDR1 and CDR2 sequences are SGHRS and YFSETQ. CDR3 nucleotides: TGCGCCAGCAGGTTAGGGATGAGCTCTGGAAACACCATATATTTT. It is translated as CASRLGMSSGNTIYF.